A selection of T cell receptor beta chains follows, all from one sample in a study of T-cell memory formation after mild COVID-19. MiXCR, run by TCRdb on the 5' RACE reads, gives a single entry per CDR3 protein. The data hold 400,000 or so distinct CDR3 sequences, with under 25% observed a single time. The sample was PBMCs or a T cell subset sorted from them (not recorded which). The receptor source for this set is an adult woman who had mild COVID-19 (a few samples of this study predate the infection). Cell type and time point are not known. Both conserved end residues are part of each CDR3. A D gene is named only where the DNA matches it firmly. Clone size is stated in some rows and not others, as once, few, many or a class when expanded.

j_gene: TRBJ2-1
abundance: once
d_gene: TRBD1
v_gene: TRBV5-4
CDR3aa: CASSPGQGASYNEQFF
CDR3nt: TGTGCCAGCAGCCCGGGACAGGGGGCTTCCTACAATGAGCAGTTCTTC

j_gene: TRBJ2-3
abundance: many
d_gene: TRBD2
v_gene: TRBV7-2
CDR3aa: CASSLGLAGGPGDTQYF
CDR3nt: TGTGCCAGCAGCTTAGGACTAGCGGGAGGGCCAGGGGATACGCAGTATTTT

j_gene: TRBJ1-4
abundance: -
d_gene: TRBD1
v_gene: TRBV20-1
CDR3aa: CSADQGQGMEKLFF
CDR3nt: TGCAGTGCCGACCAGGGACAGGGAATGGAAAAACTGTTTTTT

j_gene: TRBJ2-1
abundance: -
d_gene: TRBD2
v_gene: TRBV6-4
CDR3aa: CASSLAGLPVNEQFF
CDR3nt: TGTGCCAGCAGCCTAGCGGGGCTTCCCGTAAATGAGCAGTTCTTC

j_gene: TRBJ1-5
abundance: once
d_gene: TRBD1
v_gene: TRBV2
CDR3aa: CASSPRDRGDQPQHF
CDR3nt: TGTGCCAGCAGTCCGCGGGACAGGGGTGATCAGCCCCAGCATTTT

j_gene: TRBJ2-1
abundance: -
d_gene: TRBD2
v_gene: TRBV7-2
CDR3aa: CASSSSTRLAGGEEQFF
CDR3nt: TGTGCCAGCAGCTCCTCCACTCGACTAGCGGGGGGGGAAGAGCAGTTCTTC

j_gene: TRBJ2-2
abundance: -
d_gene: -
v_gene: TRBV9
CDR3aa: CASSVGTGELFF
CDR3nt: TGTGCCAGCAGCGTAGGAACCGGGGAGCTGTTTTTT

j_gene: TRBJ2-7
abundance: few
d_gene: -
v_gene: TRBV2
CDR3aa: CASSNGETYEQYF
CDR3nt: TGTGCCAGCAGTAATGGGGAGACCTACGAGCAGTACTTC

j_gene: TRBJ2-2
abundance: many
d_gene: TRBD2
v_gene: TRBV20-1
CDR3aa: CSAKGLADTGELFF
CDR3nt: TGCAGTGCGAAGGGACTAGCGGACACCGGGGAGCTGTTTTTT

j_gene: TRBJ2-2
abundance: -
d_gene: TRBD2
v_gene: TRBV6-6
CDR3aa: CASRYELGLAGGKNTGELFF
CDR3nt: TGTGCCAGCAGATATGAGCTAGGACTAGCGGGGGGGAAGAACACCGGGGAGCTGTTTTTT

j_gene: TRBJ2-7
abundance: few
d_gene: -
v_gene: TRBV7-9
CDR3aa: CASSFPGDYYEQYF
CDR3nt: TGTGCCAGCAGCTTTCCGGGAGATTACTACGAGCAGTACTTC

j_gene: TRBJ1-5
abundance: -
d_gene: -
v_gene: TRBV6-1
CDR3aa: CASQNPTAYSNQPQHF
CDR3nt: TGTGCCAGCCAAAACCCGACAGCGTATAGCAATCAGCCCCAGCATTTT

j_gene: TRBJ2-5
abundance: few
d_gene: TRBD2
v_gene: TRBV25-1
CDR3aa: CASSVRSGGTETQYF
CDR3nt: TGTGCCAGCAGTGTTAGAAGCGGGGGTACAGAGACCCAGTACTTC

j_gene: TRBJ2-5
abundance: -
d_gene: TRBD1
v_gene: TRBV4-1
CDR3aa: CASSQYVGTGVGETQYF
CDR3nt: TGCGCCAGCAGCCAATACGTAGGGACAGGGGTCGGAGAGACCCAGTACTTC

j_gene: TRBJ2-7
abundance: few
d_gene: TRBD1
v_gene: TRBV20-1
CDR3aa: CSVAQGSSYEQYF
CDR3nt: TGCAGTGTAGCACAGGGGAGTTCCTACGAGCAGTACTTC

j_gene: TRBJ2-6
abundance: -
d_gene: -
v_gene: TRBV6-5
CDR3aa: CASRVTSGANVLTF
CDR3nt: TGTGCCAGCAGAGTTACATCTGGGGCCAACGTCCTGACTTTC

j_gene: TRBJ2-2
abundance: -
d_gene: TRBD1
v_gene: TRBV29-1
CDR3aa: CSVEGGTGRTGELFF
CDR3nt: TGCAGCGTTGAAGGCGGGACAGGGAGAACCGGGGAGCTGTTTTTT

j_gene: TRBJ2-1
abundance: few
d_gene: TRBD1
v_gene: TRBV5-1
CDR3aa: CASSIGGVGNEQFF
CDR3nt: TGCGCCAGCAGCATAGGGGGCGTAGGCAATGAGCAGTTCTTC

j_gene: TRBJ2-4
abundance: -
d_gene: -
v_gene: TRBV3-1
CDR3aa: CASSHPNNIQYF
CDR3nt: TGTGCCAGCAGCCATCCCAACAACATTCAGTACTTC

j_gene: TRBJ2-2
abundance: -
d_gene: TRBD1
v_gene: TRBV24-1
CDR3aa: CATQDRGTANTGELFF
CDR3nt: TGTGCCACCCAAGACAGGGGGACGGCGAACACCGGGGAGCTGTTTTTT

j_gene: TRBJ2-7
abundance: many
d_gene: TRBD2
v_gene: TRBV4-3
CDR3aa: CASSRGLAGGLSSYEQYF
CDR3nt: TGCGCCAGCAGCCGAGGACTAGCGGGAGGCTTGAGCTCCTACGAGCAGTACTTC

j_gene: TRBJ1-6
abundance: -
d_gene: -
v_gene: TRBV5-5
CDR3aa: CASSLAEGGSPLHF
CDR3nt: TGTGCCAGCAGCTTGGCAGAGGGCGGTTCACCCCTCCACTTT

j_gene: TRBJ1-1
abundance: many
d_gene: -
v_gene: TRBV12-3/TRBV12-4
CDR3aa: CASRGGNTEAFF
CDR3nt: TGTGCCAGCAGGGGGGGGAACACTGAAGCTTTCTTT

j_gene: TRBJ2-2
abundance: few
d_gene: -
v_gene: TRBV12-3/TRBV12-4
CDR3aa: CASTLGPGELFF
CDR3nt: TGTGCCAGCACCTTAGGTCCCGGGGAGCTGTTTTTT

j_gene: TRBJ1-5
abundance: few
d_gene: TRBD1
v_gene: TRBV15
CDR3aa: CATTKGDRLEPQHF
CDR3nt: TGTGCCACCACCAAAGGGGACAGGCTTGAGCCCCAGCATTTT

j_gene: TRBJ2-7
abundance: few
d_gene: TRBD2
v_gene: TRBV20-1
CDR3aa: CSASPVGGIPGGMGYEQYF
CDR3nt: TGCAGTGCTAGCCCTGTCGGCGGAATCCCGGGAGGGATGGGCTACGAGCAGTACTTC

j_gene: TRBJ1-2
abundance: few
d_gene: -
v_gene: TRBV7-2
CDR3aa: CASSAGLNYGYTF
CDR3nt: TGTGCCAGCAGCGCAGGACTCAACTATGGCTACACCTTC

j_gene: TRBJ1-1
abundance: many
d_gene: TRBD1
v_gene: TRBV5-1
CDR3aa: CASRDRGNTEAFF
CDR3nt: TGCGCCAGCAGGGACAGGGGGAACACTGAAGCTTTCTTT

j_gene: TRBJ2-5
abundance: -
d_gene: -
v_gene: TRBV5-1
CDR3aa: CASSVQGYQETQYF
CDR3nt: TGCGCCAGCAGCGTTCAAGGATACCAAGAGACCCAGTACTTC

j_gene: TRBJ2-7
abundance: few
d_gene: TRBD1
v_gene: TRBV5-1
CDR3aa: CASSKEGQGVSYEQYF
CDR3nt: TGCGCCAGCAGCAAAGAAGGACAGGGGGTCTCCTACGAGCAGTACTTC

j_gene: TRBJ2-1
abundance: -
d_gene: TRBD2
v_gene: TRBV6-2/TRBV6-3
CDR3aa: CASCTSGRPFNEQFF
CDR3nt: TGTGCCAGCTGCACCAGCGGGAGGCCATTCAATGAGCAGTTCTTC

j_gene: TRBJ2-2
abundance: few
d_gene: -
v_gene: TRBV7-3
CDR3aa: CASSLMGPTTNTGELFF
CDR3nt: TGTGCCAGCAGCTTAATGGGACCAACGACGAACACCGGGGAGCTGTTTTTT

j_gene: TRBJ2-7
abundance: -
d_gene: TRBD1
v_gene: TRBV5-1
CDR3aa: CASSIDRGVYEQYF
CDR3nt: TGCGCCAGCAGCATAGACAGGGGTGTGTACGAGCAGTACTTC

j_gene: TRBJ1-1
abundance: -
d_gene: -
v_gene: TRBV6-1
CDR3aa: CASSGPPPMNTEAFF
CDR3nt: TGTGCCAGCAGTGGCCCACCGCCTATGAACACTGAAGCTTTCTTT

j_gene: TRBJ1-2
abundance: -
d_gene: -
v_gene: TRBV4-1
CDR3aa: CASSQVPAGAGGYTF
CDR3nt: TGCGCCAGCAGCCAAGTGCCGGCGGGGGCCGGCGGCTACACCTTC

j_gene: TRBJ2-6
abundance: -
d_gene: -
v_gene: TRBV12-3/TRBV12-4
CDR3aa: CASSPGQGANVLTF
CDR3nt: TGTGCCAGCAGTCCAGGGCAGGGGGCCAACGTCCTGACTTTC

j_gene: TRBJ2-7
abundance: few
d_gene: TRBD2
v_gene: TRBV18
CDR3aa: CASSPPGLAGGDEQYF
CDR3nt: TGTGCCAGCTCACCACCGGGACTAGCGGGAGGGGACGAGCAGTACTTC

j_gene: TRBJ2-3
abundance: -
d_gene: TRBD1
v_gene: TRBV25-1
CDR3aa: CASGGTGGTDTQYF
CDR3nt: TGTGCCAGCGGCGGGACAGGGGGCACAGATACGCAGTATTTT

j_gene: TRBJ2-2
abundance: -
d_gene: -
v_gene: TRBV6-5
CDR3aa: CASRGDPGSTGELFF
CDR3nt: TGTGCCAGCAGGGGTGACCCGGGCTCCACCGGGGAGCTGTTTTTT

j_gene: TRBJ2-5
abundance: few
d_gene: TRBD2
v_gene: TRBV6-2/TRBV6-3
CDR3aa: CASRRGLAGGETQYF
CDR3nt: TGTGCCAGCAGGAGGGGACTAGCGGGAGGGGAGACCCAGTACTTC

j_gene: TRBJ2-3
abundance: -
d_gene: TRBD2
v_gene: TRBV29-1
CDR3aa: CSVGSGLAGYTQYF
CDR3nt: TGCAGCGTTGGTTCGGGACTAGCGGGTTATACGCAGTATTTT

j_gene: TRBJ1-5
abundance: -
d_gene: -
v_gene: TRBV9
CDR3aa: CASSVTPYRFNQPQHF
CDR3nt: TGTGCCAGCAGCGTAACACCCTACAGGTTCAATCAGCCCCAGCATTTT

j_gene: TRBJ2-1
abundance: -
d_gene: -
v_gene: TRBV25-1
CDR3aa: CASTPDPPGQNEQFF
CDR3nt: TGTGCCAGCACCCCTGACCCACCGGGGCAAAATGAGCAGTTCTTC

j_gene: TRBJ2-5
abundance: -
d_gene: -
v_gene: TRBV7-2
CDR3aa: CARRALAQGTQYF
CDR3nt: TGTGCCAGGAGGGCTCTGGCGCAGGGGACCCAGTACTTC

j_gene: TRBJ2-1
abundance: -
d_gene: -
v_gene: TRBV3-1
CDR3aa: CASSHISSSGSNEQFF
CDR3nt: TGTGCCAGCAGTCATATCTCCTCTTCAGGGAGCAATGAGCAGTTCTTC

j_gene: TRBJ2-1
abundance: -
d_gene: TRBD1
v_gene: TRBV11-1
CDR3aa: CASSLGGYRGESYNEQFF
CDR3nt: TGTGCCAGCAGCTTAGGGGGGTACAGGGGAGAGTCCTACAATGAGCAGTTCTTC

j_gene: TRBJ2-3
abundance: -
d_gene: TRBD2
v_gene: TRBV4-2
CDR3aa: CASSQDRASGGASTDTQYF
CDR3nt: TGTGCCAGCAGCCAAGATCGGGCTAGCGGAGGTGCTAGCACAGATACGCAGTATTTT

j_gene: TRBJ1-3
abundance: few
d_gene: -
v_gene: TRBV7-9
CDR3aa: CASSLEVDTIYF
CDR3nt: TGTGCCAGCAGCTTAGAGGTGGACACCATATATTTT

j_gene: TRBJ2-7
abundance: many
d_gene: TRBD1
v_gene: TRBV5-1
CDR3aa: CASSLDRGREQYF
CDR3nt: TGCGCCAGCAGCTTGGACAGGGGGCGCGAGCAGTACTTC

j_gene: TRBJ2-3
abundance: -
d_gene: TRBD1
v_gene: TRBV24-1
CDR3aa: CATSDRRGQAVGPTDTQYF
CDR3nt: TGTGCCACCAGTGATCGGAGGGGACAGGCTGTTGGACCGACAGATACGCAGTATTTT

j_gene: TRBJ2-1
abundance: -
d_gene: TRBD2
v_gene: TRBV7-3
CDR3aa: CASSLLTSANEQFF
CDR3nt: TGTGCCAGCAGCCTGTTGACTAGCGCCAATGAGCAGTTCTTC

j_gene: TRBJ1-1
abundance: -
d_gene: -
v_gene: TRBV15
CDR3aa: CATSRDRMNTEAFF
CDR3nt: TGTGCCACCAGCAGAGACAGGATGAACACTGAAGCTTTCTTT

j_gene: TRBJ2-3
abundance: -
d_gene: -
v_gene: TRBV7-2
CDR3aa: CASSPAPDTQYF
CDR3nt: TGTGCCAGCAGCCCGGCACCAGATACGCAGTATTTT

j_gene: TRBJ2-5
abundance: -
d_gene: -
v_gene: TRBV5-1
CDR3aa: CASSLASASQETQYF
CDR3nt: TGCGCCAGCAGCTTGGCCTCGGCATCGCAAGAGACCCAGTACTTC

j_gene: TRBJ2-1
abundance: -
d_gene: TRBD2
v_gene: TRBV7-9
CDR3aa: CASSLEASGYNEQFF
CDR3nt: TGTGCCAGCAGCTTAGAGGCTAGCGGATACAATGAGCAGTTCTTC

j_gene: TRBJ2-4
abundance: few
d_gene: -
v_gene: TRBV6-5
CDR3aa: CASSGGGVAKNIQYF
CDR3nt: TGTGCCAGCAGTGGCGGGGGCGTAGCCAAAAACATTCAGTACTTC

j_gene: TRBJ2-7
abundance: few
d_gene: TRBD1
v_gene: TRBV5-1
CDR3aa: CASSLARQGLSASSYEQYF
CDR3nt: TGCGCCAGCAGCTTGGCCCGACAGGGGTTATCTGCGAGCTCCTACGAGCAGTACTTC

j_gene: TRBJ2-5
abundance: -
d_gene: -
v_gene: TRBV20-1
CDR3aa: CSARIRETQYF
CDR3nt: TGCAGTGCAAGGATTAGAGAGACCCAGTACTTC

j_gene: TRBJ2-2
abundance: many
d_gene: -
v_gene: TRBV9
CDR3aa: CASSVDAGELFF
CDR3nt: TGTGCCAGCAGCGTTGATGCCGGGGAGCTGTTTTTT

j_gene: TRBJ2-5
abundance: -
d_gene: TRBD2
v_gene: TRBV12-3/TRBV12-4
CDR3aa: CASSIAGDSIRETQYF
CDR3nt: TGTGCCAGCAGTATAGCGGGGGACTCTATCCGGGAGACCCAGTACTTC